Each of the 29 T cell receptor beta chains below was sequenced from the same sample in a study of blood T cell repertoires in COVID-19. Data came from immunoSEQ multiplex PCR; TCRdb stores just in-frame clones and leaves some out. The profile shows around 130,000 clones, roughly 80% of them singletons. Sequencing was carried out using peripheral blood. Receptors originate from an older woman with acute or convalescent COVID-19.

The J gene is TRBJ1-2, the V gene TRBV19, with 8 bases fitting TRBD1. The CDR3 loop spans 13 amino acids. Germline CDR1 is LNHDA and CDR2 is SQIVND (reference sequence). The junction had 7 bases not matched to a gene; V was cut back by 7 bases and J by 6 bases. CDR3 sequence (DNA): TGTGCCAGTAAGGAATCAGGGGGCAATGGCTACACCTTC. Translation gives CASKESGGNGYTF.

The J gene is TRBJ1-3, the V gene TRBV27; 7 nucleotides line up with TRBD1. Trimming at V came to 2 bases and at J to 7 bases, leaving 8 bases not matched to a gene. The germline V gene has CDR1 MNHEY and CDR2 SMNVEV (reference sequence). The CDR3 sequence is 15 residues long. CDR3 sequence reads: CASSLAGGLSNTIYF. The CDR3, as DNA: TGTGCCAGCAGTTTAGCAGGGGGACTGAGCAACACCATATATTTT.

J is TRBJ1-2 and V is TRBV6-5; 9 bases agree with TRBD1. The junction had 8 bases not matched to a gene; V was cut back by 6 bases and J by 6 bases. Germline assignment: CDR1 MNHEY and CDR2 SVGAGI. CDR3 length equals 14 residues. The CDR3 loop is CASRGQGRNDGYTF. The DNA of the CDR3 is TGTGCCAGCAGGGGACAGGGAAGAAATGATGGCTACACCTTC.

The rearrangement uses TRBV18 and TRBJ1-1; D not certain. V gave up 8 bases and J gave up 1 base, with 11 bases separating them. The CDR3 has 13 amino acids. Looked up from germline, CDR1 is KGHSH and CDR2 is LQKENI. This CDR3 reads CASREATNTEAFF. The CDR3 DNA follows: TGTGCCAGCCGGGAAGCAACGAACACTGAAGCTTTCTTT.

This sequence joins TRBV19 and TRBJ1-1; no clear D gene. The V gene's germline CDR1 is LNHDA and CDR2 SQIVND (reference sequence). The CDR3 runs to 14 residues. V lost 5 bases to trimming and J lost 5 bases, with 15 bases between them. DNA for the CDR3: TGTGCCAGTAGTCCCGCGAATGGGAGGACTGAAGCTTTCTTT. The encoded protein is CASSPANGRTEAFF.

This chain connects TRBV2 to TRBJ1-1, with 7 bases identical to TRBD1. The V gene's germline CDR1 is SNHLY and CDR2 FYNNEI. The length of the CDR3 is 14 residues. V shed 7 bases and J 3 bases; nucleotides not matched to a gene: 8. CDR3 DNA: TGTGCCAGCACAAGACAGGGTATTGACACTGAAGCTTTCTTT. Residues: CASTRQGIDTEAFF.

This clone was observed a single time. The gene calls are TRBV10-3 and TRBJ1-1; D possibly corresponds to TRBD1 (5 bases). The CDR3 runs 14 residues. Germline CDR1 reads ENHRY; CDR2 reads SYGVKD. V was pared by 0 bases and J by 0 bases, with 5 bases between. CDR3 in DNA: TGTGCCATCAGTGAGTCGACAGTGAACACTGAAGCTTTCTTT. This translates into CAISESTVNTEAFF.

In this sample, this clone turned up once. J is TRBJ1-5 and V is TRBV24-1; 7 nucleotides agree with TRBD1. In germline, CDR1 is KGHDR, CDR2 SFDVKD. This CDR3 is built from 14 residues. Germline trimming cut 5 bases from V and 3 bases from J; bases unmatched to any gene: 3. The chain's CDR3 is CATSGGTDNQPQHF. Here the CDR3 DNA reads TGTGCCACCAGTGGCGGGACAGACAATCAGCCCCAGCATTTT.

This clone came up a few times. The rearrangement uses TRBV29-1 and TRBJ2-3; 11 nucleotides agree with TRBD2. This CDR3 spans 13 amino acids. Germline-derived CDR1 and CDR2 are SQVTM and ANQGSEA. V shed 7 bases and J 5 bases; nucleotides not matched to a gene: 5. CDR3 protein: CSALAGGRDTQYF. The CDR3 region has the DNA TGCAGCGCTCTAGCGGGGGGTAGAGATACGCAGTATTTT.

The chain combines TRBV12-5 with TRBJ1-2; no reliable D call. CDR3 size: 15 residues. Between the trimmed V and J ends, which lost 5 bases and 3 bases, there was a span of 16 bases. The germline gives CDR1 LGHNT, CDR2 FRNRAP. The chain's CDR3 is CASGPDRDFHYGYTF. CDR3 sequence (DNA): TGTGCTAGTGGTCCCGACCGGGATTTCCACTATGGCTACACCTTC.

The chain joins TRBV2 to TRBJ1-5; D is possibly TRBD1 (6 bases). The V end lost 8 bases, the J end lost 3 bases, and 17 bases lay between the germline ends. The CDR3 spans 15 residues. Germline V gene data show CDR1 as SNHLY and CDR2 as FYNNEI. In DNA, the CDR3 is TGTGCCAGCCAGTCGGACCAGGGGAACAATCAGCCCCAGCATTTT. The encoded protein is CASQSDQGNNQPQHF.

The genes are TRBV6-1 and TRBJ1-2, with TRBD1 identical over 9 bases. Germline V gene lookup returns CDR1 MNHNS and CDR2 SASEGT. V lost 6 bases, J lost 5 bases, and 7 bases stayed unmatched. The CDR3 totals 14 residues. The CDR3 DNA sequence: TGTGCCAGCAGGGGGTTGGGACAGGGATATGGCTACACCTTC. Protein product: CASRGLGQGYGYTF.

The chain has TRBV5-5 and TRBJ1-2; 10 bases fit TRBD1. This CDR3 is built from 12 residues. CDR1 SGHKS and CDR2 YYEKEE come from the germline V gene (reference sequence). V gave up 3 bases and J gave up 12 bases; unmatched junction bases: 5. The CDR3 region is CASSSPGQGNTF. DNA of the CDR3: TGTGCCAGCAGCTCGCCGGGACAGGGGAACACCTTC.

This clone was observed once. The chain recombines TRBV19 with TRBJ1-3; 8 positions match TRBD1. The J segment lost 0 bases and the V segment lost 5 bases, leaving 3 bases of the junction unmatched. The germline CDR1 and CDR2 sequences are LNHDA and SQIVND (reference sequence). The CDR3 has 15 amino acids. CDR3 region: CASSEQGVSGNTIYF. The CDR3 DNA is TGTGCCAGTAGTGAACAGGGGGTCTCTGGAAACACCATATATTTT.

The chain combines TRBV11-2 with TRBJ1-2, with D perhaps TRBD1 (5 bases). The CDR3 runs to 16 residues. Trimming removed 0 bases at V and 4 bases at J, with 15 bases between. CDR1 SGHAT and CDR2 FQNNGV come from the germline V gene. DNA for the CDR3: TGTGCCAGCAGCTTAGAATTCGGGCAGGGTGGCTATGGCTACACCTTC. This gives the protein CASSLEFGQGGYGYTF.

The CDR3 coding sequence is TGTGCCATCAGTGTCGAACAGCCTTATAATTCACCCCTCCACTTT. Its protein is CAISVEQPYNSPLHF. The V gene is TRBV10-3, the J gene TRBJ1-6, with D hard to call. There are 15 residues in the CDR3. From germline, CDR1 is ENHRY and CDR2 SYGVKD. Trimming shortened V by 4 bases and J by 4 bases, and 11 bases separated the two germline ends.

The rearrangement joins TRBV5-4 to TRBJ2-3, with D possibly being TRBD1 (6 bases). Germline values: CDR1 SGHNT, CDR2 YYREEE (reference sequence). This CDR3 spans 15 amino acids. Trimming left V 4 bases short and J 0 bases short, with 12 bases between. This CDR3 reads CASSLNRASTDTQYF. CDR3 DNA: TGTGCCAGCAGCCTTAACAGGGCTAGCACAGATACGCAGTATTTT.

This chain joins TRBV5-4 and TRBJ1-2; D ambiguous. Trimming removed 0 bases at V and 7 bases at J, with 16 bases between. The CDR3 has 15 residues. Germline CDR1 reads SGHNT; CDR2 reads YYREEE (reference sequence). The CDR3 loop is CASSLGTPGHGGYTF. Here the CDR3 DNA reads TGTGCCAGCAGCTTGGGAACCCCGGGTCATGGTGGCTACACCTTC.

The chain uses TRBV7-9 and TRBJ1-1; D remains unclear. Germline CDR1 is SEHNR and CDR2 is FQNEAQ (reference sequence). Deletions cut 5 bases from V and 6 bases from J, with 13 bases between. The CDR3 loop spans 13 amino acids. CDR3 loop: CASSPLRNPEAFF. The CDR3 region has the DNA TGTGCCAGCAGCCCCCTCAGGAATCCTGAAGCTTTCTTT.

Remarks on this clone: One junction end disagrees with the germline gene, perhaps due to a read error. V gene TRBV10-2 combines with J gene TRBJ2-5; D could derive from TRBD1 or TRBD2 (6 bases each). Germline CDR1 WSHSY, CDR2 SAAADI. The CDR3 consists of 15 residues. CDR3 coding DNA: TGCGCCCGCAGGGGCCAGGGAGGTGCCCAAGAGACCCAGTACTTC. Translating it yields CARRGQGGAQETQYF.

This clone was picked up one time. The J gene is TRBJ2-7, the V gene TRBV7-2, with 7 bases matching TRBD1. The V segment lost 3 bases and the J segment 2 bases; nucleotides outside the gene matches: 10. Germline V lookup: CDR1 SGHTA, CDR2 FQGNSA. This CDR3 has 16 amino acids. The CDR3 reads CASSFGPLGQTYEQYF. The CDR3, as DNA: TGTGCCAGCAGCTTTGGCCCCTTGGGACAGACCTACGAGCAGTACTTC.

The chain carries TRBV7-2 and TRBJ1-6; no clear D. This CDR3 has 13 residues. Trimming shortened V by 1 base and J by 10 bases, and 8 bases separated the two germline ends. CDR1 and CDR2 from the germline V gene are SGHTA and FQGNSA. CDR3 DNA sequence: TGTGCCAGCAGCTTAGAGGCGGGCTCACCCCTCCACTTT. The encoded protein is CASSLEAGSPLHF. Using reference TRBV7-2 and TRBJ1-6 for the parts outside the CDR3, the full variable domain is GAGVSQSPSNKVTEKGKDVELRCDPISGHTALYWYRQSLGQGLEFLIYFQGNSAPDKSGLPSDRFSAERTGGSVSTLTIQRTQQEDSAVYLCASSLEAGSPLHFGNGTRLTVT.

V usage is TRBV12-3 or TRBV12-4 and J usage is TRBJ1-6; TRBD1 might be the D (6 bases). V lost 7 bases and J lost 6, with 10 bases in between. The CDR3 has 13 amino acids. DNA for the CDR3: TGTGCCAGCACTGGACAGTCTAATTCACCCCTCCACTTT. This gives the protein CASTGQSNSPLHF.

The V call is TRBV7-9, the J call TRBJ1-1, with D perhaps matching TRBD1 (5 bases). V shed 1 base and J shed 4 bases, with 7 bases lying between them. Germline-derived CDR1 and CDR2 are SEHNR and FQNEAQ (reference sequence). The CDR3 sequence is 13 residues long. The DNA for the CDR3 is TGTGCCAGCAGCTTAGGACAGCGCACTGAAGCTTTCTTT. Translation: CASSLGQRTEAFF. Together with reference TRBV7-9 and TRBJ1-1, the CDR3 gives the full variable domain: DTGVSQNPRHKITKRGQNVTFRCDPISEHNRLYWYRQTLGQGPEFLTYFQNEAQLEKSRLLSDRFSAERPKGSFSTLEIQRTEQGDSAMYLCASSLGQRTEAFFGQGTRLTVV.

The rearrangement links TRBV5-4 to TRBJ1-1; 8 bases line up with TRBD1. V shed 5 bases and J 8 bases; nucleotides not matched to a gene: 11. There are 14 residues in the CDR3. Germline V lookup: CDR1 SGHNT, CDR2 YYREEE (reference sequence). Here the CDR3 reads CASRSRDRYSEAFF. As DNA, the CDR3 is TGTGCCAGCAGGAGCCGGGACAGGTATTCAGAAGCTTTCTTT.

This chain uses TRBV4-1 with TRBJ2-5; D may be TRBD1 (6 bases). Germline CDR1 and CDR2: MGHRA and YSYEKL. This CDR3 is built from 15 residues. V was trimmed by 6 bases and J by 5 bases, leaving 19 bases between them. DNA for the CDR3: TGCGCCAGCAGACCGCGGCAGGGGCAGGGGGAGACCCAGTACTTC. Translated: CASRPRQGQGETQYF.

This chain connects TRBV3-1 (or the pseudogene TRBV3-2) to TRBJ1-5; D is possibly TRBD1 (5 bases). The CDR3 extends over 14 amino acids. Trimming pared 6 bases from V and 4 bases from J, leaving 13 bases between. Per germline, CDR1 LGHDT and CDR2 YNNKEL (reference sequence). CDR3 DNA: TGTGCCAGCAGTCAGGCTGGGGGGAATCAGCCCCAGCATTTT. As protein: CASSQAGGNQPQHF.

The chain has TRBV2 and TRBJ2-1, with a possible D match to TRBD2 (5 bases). CDR3 length: 16 residues. CDR1 and CDR2 from the germline V gene are SNHLY and FYNNEI. V shed 6 bases and J shed 0 bases, with 15 bases lying between them. This chain's CDR3 is CASSLDDRGSYNEQFF. The CDR3 DNA follows: TGTGCCAGCAGCCTGGACGATCGGGGCTCCTACAATGAGCAGTTCTTC.

This sequence joins TRBV15 and TRBJ1-1; D gene unclear. The CDR3 extends over 14 amino acids. Per the germline V gene, CDR1 is LNHNV and CDR2 is YYDKDF (reference sequence). V was clipped by 1 base and J by 2 bases, with 8 bases between them. The CDR3 protein is CATSRGAINTEAFF. The CDR3 nucleotides read TGTGCCACCAGCAGAGGGGCTATTAACACTGAAGCTTTCTTT.